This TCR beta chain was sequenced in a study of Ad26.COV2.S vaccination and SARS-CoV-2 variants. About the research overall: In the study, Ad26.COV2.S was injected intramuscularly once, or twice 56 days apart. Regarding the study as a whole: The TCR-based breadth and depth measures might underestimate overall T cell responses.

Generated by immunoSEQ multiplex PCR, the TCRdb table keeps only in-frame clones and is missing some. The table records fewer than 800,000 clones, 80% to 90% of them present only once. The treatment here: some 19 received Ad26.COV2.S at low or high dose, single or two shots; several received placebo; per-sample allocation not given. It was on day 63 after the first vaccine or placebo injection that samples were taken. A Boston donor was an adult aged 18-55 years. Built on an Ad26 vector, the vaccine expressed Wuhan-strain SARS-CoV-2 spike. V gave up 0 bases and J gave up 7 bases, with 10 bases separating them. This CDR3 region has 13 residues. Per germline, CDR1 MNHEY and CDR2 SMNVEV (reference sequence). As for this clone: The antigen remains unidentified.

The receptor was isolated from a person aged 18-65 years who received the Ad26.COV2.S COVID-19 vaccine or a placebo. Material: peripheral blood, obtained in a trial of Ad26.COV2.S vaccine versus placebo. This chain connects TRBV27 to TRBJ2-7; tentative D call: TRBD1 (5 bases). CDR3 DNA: TGTGCCAGCAGTTTATCCGCGCCAGGGGAGCAGTACTTC. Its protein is CASSLSAPGEQYF.